This entry is about one T cell receptor beta chain. The antigen remains undetermined. The data stem from a study of cytomegalovirus exposure and HLA in healthy donors. Overall study findings and caveats: Later analysis associated a missense DCLRE1C variant with TCR beta V- and J-gene trimming.

PCR primers comprised 60 Vbeta and 13 Jbeta primers. Clones were read by immunoSEQ multiplex PCR, and TCRdb kept only the in-frame ones, dropping some. Of about 93,000 clones listed, roughly 80% are singletons. The CDR3 sequence is 14 residues long. Germline V CDR1 and CDR2: SGHKS, YYEKEE (reference sequence). V was cut by 5 bases and J by 3 bases, with 15 bases left in between. The chain employs TRBV5-5 and TRBJ2-7; D unresolved. The sample was PBMCs. This clonotype originated in a boy aged 5 to 17 in good health and CMV-seronegative. CDR3 region: CASRSAAISYEQYF. As DNA, the CDR3 is TGTGCCAGCAGATCCGCGGCGATTAGCTACGAGCAGTACTTC. The variable domain in full, with the rest retrieved from reference TRBV5-5 and TRBJ2-7, is DAGVTQSPTHLIKTRGQQVTLRCSPISGHKSVSWYQQVLGQGPQFIFQYYEKEERGRGNFPDRFSARQFPNYSSELNVNALLLGDSALYLCASRSAAISYEQYFGPGTRLTVT.